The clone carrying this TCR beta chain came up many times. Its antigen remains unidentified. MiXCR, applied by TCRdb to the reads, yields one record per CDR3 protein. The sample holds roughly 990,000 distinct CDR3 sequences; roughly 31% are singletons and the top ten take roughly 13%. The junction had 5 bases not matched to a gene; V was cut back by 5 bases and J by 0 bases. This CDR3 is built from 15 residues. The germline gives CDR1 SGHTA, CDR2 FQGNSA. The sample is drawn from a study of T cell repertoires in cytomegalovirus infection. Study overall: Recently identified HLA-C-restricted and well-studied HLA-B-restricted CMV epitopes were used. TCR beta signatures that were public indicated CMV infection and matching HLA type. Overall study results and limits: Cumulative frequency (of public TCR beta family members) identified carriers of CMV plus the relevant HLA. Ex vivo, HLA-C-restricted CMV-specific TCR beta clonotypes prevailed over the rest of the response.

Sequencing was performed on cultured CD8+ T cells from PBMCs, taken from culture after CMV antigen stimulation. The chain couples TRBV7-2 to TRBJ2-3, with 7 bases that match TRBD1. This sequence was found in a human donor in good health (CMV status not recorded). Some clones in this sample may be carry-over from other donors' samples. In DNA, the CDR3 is TGTGCCAGCAGCCTGAACAGGGGTAGCACAGATACGCAGTATTTT. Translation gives CASSLNRGSTDTQYF. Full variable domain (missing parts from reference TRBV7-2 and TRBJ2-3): GAGVSQSPSNKVTEKGKDVELRCDPISGHTALYWYRQSLGQGLEFLIYFQGNSAPDKSGLPSDRFSAERTGGSVSTLTIQRTQQEDSAVYLCASSLNRGSTDTQYFGPGTRLTVL.